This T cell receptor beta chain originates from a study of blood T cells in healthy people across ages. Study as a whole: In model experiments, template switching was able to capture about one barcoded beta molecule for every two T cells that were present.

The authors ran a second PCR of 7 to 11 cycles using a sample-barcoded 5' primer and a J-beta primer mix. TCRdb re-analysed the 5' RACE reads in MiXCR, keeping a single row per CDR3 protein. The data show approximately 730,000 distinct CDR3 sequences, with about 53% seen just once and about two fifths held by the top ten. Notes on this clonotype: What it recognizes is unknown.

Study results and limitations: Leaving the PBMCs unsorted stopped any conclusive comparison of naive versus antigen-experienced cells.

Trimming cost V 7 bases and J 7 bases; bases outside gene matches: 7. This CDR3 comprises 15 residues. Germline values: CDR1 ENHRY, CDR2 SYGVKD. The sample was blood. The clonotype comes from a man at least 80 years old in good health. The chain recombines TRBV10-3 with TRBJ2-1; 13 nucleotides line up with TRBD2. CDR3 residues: CAINQGLAGVNEQFF. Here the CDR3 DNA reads TGTGCCATCAACCAAGGACTAGCGGGAGTGAATGAGCAGTTCTTC.